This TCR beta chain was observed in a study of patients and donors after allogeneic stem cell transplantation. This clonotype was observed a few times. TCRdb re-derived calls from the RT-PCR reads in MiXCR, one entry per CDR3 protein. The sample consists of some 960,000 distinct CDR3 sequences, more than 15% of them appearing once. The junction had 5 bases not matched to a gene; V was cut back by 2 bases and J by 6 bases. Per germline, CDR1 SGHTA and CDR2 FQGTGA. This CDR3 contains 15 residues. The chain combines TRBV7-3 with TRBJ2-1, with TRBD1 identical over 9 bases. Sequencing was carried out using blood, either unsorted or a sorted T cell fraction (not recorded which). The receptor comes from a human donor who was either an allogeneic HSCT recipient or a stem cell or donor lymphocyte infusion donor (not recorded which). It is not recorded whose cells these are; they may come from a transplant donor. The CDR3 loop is CASSLGGQGINEQFF. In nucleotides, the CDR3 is TGTGCCAGCAGCTTAGGCGGACAGGGGATCAATGAGCAGTTCTTC.